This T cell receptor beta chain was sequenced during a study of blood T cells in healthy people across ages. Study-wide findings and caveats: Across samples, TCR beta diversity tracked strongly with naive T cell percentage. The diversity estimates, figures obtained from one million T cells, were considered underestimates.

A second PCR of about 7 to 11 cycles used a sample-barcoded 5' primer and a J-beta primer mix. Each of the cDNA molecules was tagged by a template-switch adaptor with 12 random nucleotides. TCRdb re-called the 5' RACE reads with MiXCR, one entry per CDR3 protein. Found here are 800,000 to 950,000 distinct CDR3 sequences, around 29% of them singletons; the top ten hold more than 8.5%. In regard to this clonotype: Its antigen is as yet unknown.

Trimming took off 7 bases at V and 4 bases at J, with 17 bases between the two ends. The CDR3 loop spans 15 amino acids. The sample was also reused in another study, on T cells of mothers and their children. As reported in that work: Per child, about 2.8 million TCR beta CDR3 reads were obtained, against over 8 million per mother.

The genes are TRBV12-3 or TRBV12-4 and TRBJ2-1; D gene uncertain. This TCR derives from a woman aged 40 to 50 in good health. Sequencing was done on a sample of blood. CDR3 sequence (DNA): TGTGCCAGCAACCCAGAGGTCGGGCCTTACAATGAGCAGTTCTTC. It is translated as CASNPEVGPYNEQFF.